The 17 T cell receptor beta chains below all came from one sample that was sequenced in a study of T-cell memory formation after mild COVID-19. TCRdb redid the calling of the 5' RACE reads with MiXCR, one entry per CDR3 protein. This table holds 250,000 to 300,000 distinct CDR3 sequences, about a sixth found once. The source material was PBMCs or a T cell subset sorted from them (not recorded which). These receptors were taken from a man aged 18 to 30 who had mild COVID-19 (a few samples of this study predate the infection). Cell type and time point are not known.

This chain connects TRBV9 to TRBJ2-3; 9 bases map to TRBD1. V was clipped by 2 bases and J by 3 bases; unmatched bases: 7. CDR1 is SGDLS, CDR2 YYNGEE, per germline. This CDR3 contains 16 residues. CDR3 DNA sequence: TGTGCCAGCAGCGTGACAGGGGGGAGCCCAACAGATACGCAGTATTTT. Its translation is CASSVTGGSPTDTQYF.

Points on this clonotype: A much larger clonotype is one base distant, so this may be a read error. As DNA, the CDR3 is TGTGCCATCATTGATGGGACTAGCGGGGAGCACACAGATACGCAGTATTTT. Residues: CAIIDGTSGEHTDTQYF. The genes are TRBV10-3 and TRBJ2-3; TRBD2 aligns across 13 bases. CDR1 and CDR2 from the germline V gene are ENHRY and SYGVKD. This CDR3 region has 17 residues. The trim removed 7 bases at V and 2 bases at J, leaving 9 bases unmatched.

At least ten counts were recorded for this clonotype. The CDR3: CASSFSGPGDTQYF. DNA for the CDR3: TGTGCCAGCAGCTTCTCGGGCCCTGGAGATACGCAGTATTTT. The chain links TRBV7-3 to TRBJ2-3; D is unclear. Germline CDR1 and CDR2: SGHTA and FQGTGA. The CDR3 is 14 amino acids. V was cut by 3 bases and J by 5 bases, with 12 bases left in between.

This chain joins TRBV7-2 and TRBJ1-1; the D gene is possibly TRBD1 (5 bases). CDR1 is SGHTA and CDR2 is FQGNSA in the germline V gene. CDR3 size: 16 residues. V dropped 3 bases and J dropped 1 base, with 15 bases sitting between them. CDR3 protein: CASSFPSRGGNTEAFF. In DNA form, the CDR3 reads TGTGCCAGCAGCTTTCCCTCCCGGGGGGGGAACACTGAAGCTTTCTTT.

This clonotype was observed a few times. The CDR3 region is CSAPRSGNTEAFF. The CDR3 DNA is TGCAGTGCTCCCAGGAGTGGGAACACTGAAGCTTTCTTT. V gene TRBV20-1 combines with J gene TRBJ1-1; no definite D call. CDR1 is DFQATT and CDR2 is SNEGSKA in the germline V gene (reference sequence). Trimming took 5 bases from V and 1 from J, leaving 11 bases between them. The CDR3 is made up of 13 amino acids.

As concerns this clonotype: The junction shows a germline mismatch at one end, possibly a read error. CDR3 DNA sequence: TGTGCCAGCAGGTCGGGGGCCACCTCCCACGAGCAGTACTTC. Its protein product is CASRSGATSHEQYF. The chain combines TRBV12-3 or TRBV12-4 with TRBJ2-7, with D perhaps TRBD1 or TRBD2 (6 bases each). The CDR3 covers 14 residues.

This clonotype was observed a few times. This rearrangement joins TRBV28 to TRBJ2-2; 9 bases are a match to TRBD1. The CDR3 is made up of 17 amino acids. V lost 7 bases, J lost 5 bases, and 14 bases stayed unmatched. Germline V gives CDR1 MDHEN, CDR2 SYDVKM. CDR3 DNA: TGTGCCAGCACCGGGACCGGACAGGGGCGAGGAACCGGGGAGCTGTTTTTT. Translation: CASTGTGQGRGTGELFF.

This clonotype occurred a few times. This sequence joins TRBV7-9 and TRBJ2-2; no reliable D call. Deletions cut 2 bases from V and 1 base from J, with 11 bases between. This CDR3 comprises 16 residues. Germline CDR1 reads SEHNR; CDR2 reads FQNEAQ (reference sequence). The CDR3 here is CASSLTVVGNTGELFF. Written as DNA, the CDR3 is TGTGCCAGCAGCTTAACCGTGGTGGGGAACACCGGGGAGCTGTTTTTT.

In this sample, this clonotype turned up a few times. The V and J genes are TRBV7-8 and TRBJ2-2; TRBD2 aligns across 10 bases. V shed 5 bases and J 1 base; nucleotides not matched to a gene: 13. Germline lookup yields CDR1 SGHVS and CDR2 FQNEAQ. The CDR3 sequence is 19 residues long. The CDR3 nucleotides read TGTGCCAGCAGCGCACCTAGCGGGGGCCCATACTTGAACACCGGGGAGCTGTTTTTT. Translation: CASSAPSGGPYLNTGELFF. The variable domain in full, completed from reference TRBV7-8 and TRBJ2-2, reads GAGVSQSPRYKVAKRGQDVALRCDPISGHVSLFWYQQALGQGPEFLTYFQNEAQLDKSGLPSDRFFAERPEGSVSTLKIQRTQQEDSAVYLCASSAPSGGPYLNTGELFFGEGSRLTVL.

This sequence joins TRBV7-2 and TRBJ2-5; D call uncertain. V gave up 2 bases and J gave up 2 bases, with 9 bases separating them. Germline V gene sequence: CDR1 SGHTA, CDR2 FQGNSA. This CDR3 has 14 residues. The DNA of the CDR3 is TGTGCCAGCAGCTTAATGGCCGGGCAAGAGACCCAGTACTTC. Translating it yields CASSLMAGQETQYF.

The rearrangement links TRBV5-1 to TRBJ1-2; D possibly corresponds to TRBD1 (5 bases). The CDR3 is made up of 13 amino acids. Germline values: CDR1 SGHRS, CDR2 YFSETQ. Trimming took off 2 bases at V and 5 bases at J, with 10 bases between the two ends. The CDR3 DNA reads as TGCGCCAGCAGCTTCGCCAGGGAATATGGCTACACCTTC. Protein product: CASSFAREYGYTF.

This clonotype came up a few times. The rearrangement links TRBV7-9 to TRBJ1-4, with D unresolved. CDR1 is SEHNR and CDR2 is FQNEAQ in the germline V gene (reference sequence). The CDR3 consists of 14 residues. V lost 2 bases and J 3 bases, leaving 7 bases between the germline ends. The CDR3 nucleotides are TGTGCCAGCAGCTTATCTACGGCTAATGAAAAACTGTTTTTT. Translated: CASSLSTANEKLFF.

The CDR3 is CASVPQGSDTEAFF. In DNA, the CDR3 is TGTGCCAGCGTTCCACAGGGTTCGGACACTGAAGCTTTCTTT. The V and J genes are TRBV2 and TRBJ1-1, with D maybe TRBD1 (6 bases). The CDR3 sequence is 14 residues long. The germline gives CDR1 SNHLY, CDR2 FYNNEI. V was pared by 8 bases and J by 3 bases, with 16 bases between.

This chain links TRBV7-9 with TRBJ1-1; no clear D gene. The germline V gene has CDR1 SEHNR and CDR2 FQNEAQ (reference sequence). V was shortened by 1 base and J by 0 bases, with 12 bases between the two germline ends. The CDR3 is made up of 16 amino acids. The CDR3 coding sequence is TGTGCCAGCAGCTTAGGTGATCCAGTTATGAACACTGAAGCTTTCTTT. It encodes CASSLGDPVMNTEAFF.

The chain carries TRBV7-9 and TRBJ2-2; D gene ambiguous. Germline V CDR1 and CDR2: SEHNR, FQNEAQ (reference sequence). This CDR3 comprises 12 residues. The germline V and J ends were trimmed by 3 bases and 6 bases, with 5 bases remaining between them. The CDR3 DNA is TGTGCCAGCAGCTTGGCGGCCGGGGAGCTGTTTTTT. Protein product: CASSLAAGELFF.

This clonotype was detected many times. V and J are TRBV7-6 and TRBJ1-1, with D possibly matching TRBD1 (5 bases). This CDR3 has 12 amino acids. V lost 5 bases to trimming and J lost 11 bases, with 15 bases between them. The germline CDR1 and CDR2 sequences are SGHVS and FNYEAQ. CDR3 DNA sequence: TGTGCCAGCAGCCTAAACGGGGCGGAGGCTTTCTTT. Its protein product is CASSLNGAEAFF. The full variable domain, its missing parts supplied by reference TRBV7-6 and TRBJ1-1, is GAGVSQSPRYKVTKRGQDVALRCDPISGHVSLYWYRQALGQGPEFLTYFNYEAQQDKSGLPNDRFSAERPEGSISTLTIQRTEQRDSAMYRCASSLNGAEAFFGQGTRLTVV.

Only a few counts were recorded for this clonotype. The CDR3 coding sequence is TGTGCCAGCAGTGAACGGGGGAGTGTCAAAAACATTCAGTACTTC. This translates into CASSERGSVKNIQYF. The chain employs TRBV28 and TRBJ2-4; TRBD2 is a possible D gene (6 bases). The V and J ends lost 5 bases and 3 bases respectively, with 14 bases between them. CDR3 length: 15 amino acids. The germline CDR1 and CDR2 sequences are MDHEN and SYDVKM.